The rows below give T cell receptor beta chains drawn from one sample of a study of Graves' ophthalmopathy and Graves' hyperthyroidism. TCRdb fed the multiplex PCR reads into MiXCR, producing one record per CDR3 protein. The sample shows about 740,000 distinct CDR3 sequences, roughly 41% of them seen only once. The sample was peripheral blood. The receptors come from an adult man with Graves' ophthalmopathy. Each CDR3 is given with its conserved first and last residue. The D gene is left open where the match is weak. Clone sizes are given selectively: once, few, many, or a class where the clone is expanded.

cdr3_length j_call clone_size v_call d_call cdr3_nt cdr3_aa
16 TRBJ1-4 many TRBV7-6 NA TGTGCCAGCAGCTTAGCTCATGGGGGTCTGAATGAAAAACTGTTTTTT CASSLAHGGLNEKLFF
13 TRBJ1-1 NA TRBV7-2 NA TGTGCCAGCAGCTTAGGGGTACGGACTGAAGTTTTCTTT CASSLGVRTEVFF
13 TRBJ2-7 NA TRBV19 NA TGTGCCAGTCAAGACCTCACTGCCCACGAGCAGTACTTC CASQDLTAHEQYF
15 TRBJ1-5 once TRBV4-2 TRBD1 TGTGCCAGCAGCCAAGTCGGGACAGGGACTCAGCCCCAGCATTTT CASSQVGTGTQPQHF
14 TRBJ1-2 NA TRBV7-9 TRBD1 TGTGCCAGCAGCCCTGGGACAGGGATCAATGGCTACACCTTC CASSPGTGINGYTF
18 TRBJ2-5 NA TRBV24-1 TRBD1 TGTGCCACCAGTGATAACGGACCGGGACAGGGGCCCGAGGAGACCCAGTACTTC CATSDNGPGQGPEETQYF
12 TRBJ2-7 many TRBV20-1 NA TGCAGTGCTAGGGGGACTTGGTACGAGCAGTACTTC CSARGTWYEQYF
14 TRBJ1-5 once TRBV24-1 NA TGTGCCAGCAGCCACGGACGTAGCAATCAGCCCCAGCATTTT CASSHGRSNQPQHF
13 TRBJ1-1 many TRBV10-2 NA TGCGCCAGCAGTGAAGAGGGCTTCGGACCAGCTTTCTTT CASSEEGFGPAFF
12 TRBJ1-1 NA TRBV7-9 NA TGTGCCAGCAGCCCCCTTTCGGGAGAAGCTTTCTTT CASSPLSGEAFF
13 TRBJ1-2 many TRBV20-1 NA TGCAGTGCTAGAGATAGCCAGGGGTCCGGCTACACCTTC CSARDSQGSGYTF
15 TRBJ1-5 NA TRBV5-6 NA TGTGCCAGCAGCTCCTACGGGTGGTTGGGTCAGCCCCAGCATTTT CASSSYGWLGQPQHF
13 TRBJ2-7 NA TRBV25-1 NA TGTGCCAGCAGTGGTTCCAGGGTCTACGAGCAGTACTTC CASSGSRVYEQYF
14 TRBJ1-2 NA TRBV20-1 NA TGCAGTGCTAGAGGGGCGGAGATTAACTATGGCTACACCTTC CSARGAEINYGYTF
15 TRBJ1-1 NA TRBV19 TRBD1 TGTGCCAGCCTTCAAAGACAGGGTGCGAACACTGAAGCTTTCTTT CASLQRQGANTEAFF
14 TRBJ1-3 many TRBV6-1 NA TGTGCCAGCAACGAAAACGCAGGTGGAAACACCATATATTTT CASNENAGGNTIYF
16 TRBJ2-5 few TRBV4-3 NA TGCGCCAGCAGCCGATCCCCGAATCAGGGGATGGAGACCCAGTACTTC CASSRSPNQGMETQYF
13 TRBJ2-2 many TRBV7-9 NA TGTGCCAGCAGTGCCGGTGACACCGGGGAGCTGTTTTTT CASSAGDTGELFF
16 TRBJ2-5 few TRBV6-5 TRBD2 TGTGCCAGCAGTTACTCTGGGACTAGCGGCGGGGAGACCCAGTACTTC CASSYSGTSGGETQYF
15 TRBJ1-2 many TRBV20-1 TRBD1 TGCAGTGCTAGTCTACGACAGGGCTTCTTCTATGGCTACACCTTC CSASLRQGFFYGYTF
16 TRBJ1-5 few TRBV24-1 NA TGTGCCTGGAGCGGTTACCAGGGACACCGGGATCAGCCCCAGCATTTT CAWSGYQGHRDQPQHF
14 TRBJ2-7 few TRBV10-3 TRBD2 TGTGCCACCCTCCGGGGGGTAGACTCCTACGAGCAGTACTTC CATLRGVDSYEQYF
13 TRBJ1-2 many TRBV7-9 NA TGTGCCAGCAGCTTAGATTCCAGACGCGGCTACACCTTC CASSLDSRRGYTF
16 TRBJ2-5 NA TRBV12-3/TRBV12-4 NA TGTGCCAGCAGCTTAGCGGGACAGGGCAGGCAAGAGACCCAGTACTTC CASSLAGQGRQETQYF
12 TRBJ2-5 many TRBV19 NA TGTGCCAGTAGTATGCGGTATGAGACCCAGTACTTC CASSMRYETQYF
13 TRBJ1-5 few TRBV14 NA TGTGCCAGCAGCCGCGGGTCCTCTCAGCCCCAGCATTTT CASSRGSSQPQHF
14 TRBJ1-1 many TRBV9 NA TGTGCCAGCAGCGCTCAGACAGTGAACACTGAAGCTTTCTTT CASSAQTVNTEAFF
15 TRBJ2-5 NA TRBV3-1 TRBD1 TGTGCCAGCAGCGTAACAGGGACAGCTTTCGAGACCCAGTACTTC CASSVTGTAFETQYF
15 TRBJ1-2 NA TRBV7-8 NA TGTGCCAGCAGCCTTATGAGTGGGACCGCGTGGGGCTACACCTTC CASSLMSGTAWGYTF
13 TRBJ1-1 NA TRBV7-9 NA TGTGCCAGCAGCTTAGATGGCCGGGGGGATGCTTTCTTT CASSLDGRGDAFF
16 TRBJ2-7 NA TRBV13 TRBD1 TGTGCCAGCAGCTTGAGGTCGACAGGGTACGTCTACGAGCAGTACTTC CASSLRSTGYVYEQYF
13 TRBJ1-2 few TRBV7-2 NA TGTGCCAGCAGCCTGAGTAGCGACTATGGCTACACCTTC CASSLSSDYGYTF
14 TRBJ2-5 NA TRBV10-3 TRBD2 TGTGCCATCAGTGCGTCTAGCGGGAGTCAGACCCAGTACTTC CAISASSGSQTQYF
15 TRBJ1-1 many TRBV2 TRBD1 TGTGCCAGCAGGAGGACAGGGGAAACGAACACTGAAGCTTTCTTT CASRRTGETNTEAFF
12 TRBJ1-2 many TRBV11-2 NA TGTGCCAGCAGCTTGGAGAACTATGGCTACACCTTC CASSLENYGYTF
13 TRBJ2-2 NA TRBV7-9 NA TGTGGTCTTGAGGTAACGAACACCGGGGAGCTGTTTTTT CGLEVTNTGELFF
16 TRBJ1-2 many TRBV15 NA TGTGCCACCAGCAGAGATAGGGCAGGGGAGGCTTATGGCTACACCTTC CATSRDRAGEAYGYTF
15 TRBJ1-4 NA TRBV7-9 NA TGTGCCAGCAGCCCTAAAGGGGCAACTAATGAAAAACTGTTTTTT CASSPKGATNEKLFF
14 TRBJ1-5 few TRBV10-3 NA TGTGCCAGCAGAGATGACAGCCCCAATCAGCCCCAGCATTTT CASRDDSPNQPQHF
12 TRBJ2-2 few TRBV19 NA TGTGCCAGTAGTATCATCGCCGGGGAGCTGTTTTTT CASSIIAGELFF
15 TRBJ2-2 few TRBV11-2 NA TGTGCCAGCAGCCCCTCAACTAGCTCCACCGGGGAGCTGTTTTTT CASSPSTSSTGELFF
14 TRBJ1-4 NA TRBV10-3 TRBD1 TGTGCCAGCAGTTGGGACAGGGTTGGGGAAAAACTGTTTTTT CASSWDRVGEKLFF
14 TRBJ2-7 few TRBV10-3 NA TGTGCCATCAGCTCGGACACATTTTACTACGAGCAGTACTTC CAISSDTFYYEQYF
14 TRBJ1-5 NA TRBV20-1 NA TGCAGTGCTAGATTGGGGACTAGCAATCAGCCCCAGCATTTT CSARLGTSNQPQHF
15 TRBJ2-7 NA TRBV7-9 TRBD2 TGTGCCAGCAGCTTAGGCGGGGGGGCCCTCAGCGAGCAGTACTTC CASSLGGGALSEQYF
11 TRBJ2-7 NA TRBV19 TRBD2 TGTGCCAGTCGGCGGGAGGGGGAGCAGTACTTC CASRREGEQYF
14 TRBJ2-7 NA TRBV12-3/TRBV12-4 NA TGTGCCAGCAGTTTCCGGGGCCGGTCCTACGAGCAGTACTTC CASSFRGRSYEQYF
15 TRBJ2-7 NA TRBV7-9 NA TGTGCCAGCAGCCAAGAATCTGGGGCTACCTACGAGCAGTACTTC CASSQESGATYEQYF
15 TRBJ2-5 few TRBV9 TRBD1 TGTGCCAGCAGCGAGGGACAGGGGGTTTCGGAGACCCAGTACTTC CASSEGQGVSETQYF